This T cell receptor (beta chain) was observed in a study of blood T cell repertoires in COVID-19. Study details: Collection of acute and convalescent COVID-19 samples took place in the United States, Italy and Spain. T cells, B-cell-depleted T cells, or PBMCs supplied cDNA or gDNA.

Germline lookup yields CDR1 SGHRS and CDR2 YFSETQ. This CDR3 contains 14 residues. With 0 bases removed from V and 6 bases from J, the gap between germline ends came to 11 bases. In the study's own analysis: Researchers report that nucleated cell counts were estimated from reference gene primer amplification. The protocol was immunoSEQ multiplex PCR, while the TCRdb copy is restricted to in-frame clones and leaves out a portion. That table supplies the V and J calls and clone size; D and trimming were determined from the DNA. The sample carries over 200,000 clones, around 86% recorded once. The chain has TRBV5-1 and TRBJ2-3; D unresolved. This TCR was recovered from an elderly man with acute or convalescent COVID-19. What was sequenced was peripheral blood. The CDR3 DNA follows: TGCGCCAGCAGCTTGGGAATTGTTGAGGATACGCAGTATTTT. It yields the protein CASSLGIVEDTQYF.